One and the same sample provided the 24 T cell receptor beta chains below, sequenced in a study of blood T cell repertoires in COVID-19. Produced via immunoSEQ multiplex PCR; TCRdb's table is partial and in-frame only. Among just over 300,000 clones listed, about 90% were seen once. The specimen sequenced was peripheral blood. Receptors originate from a young woman with COVID-19, enrolled during active disease.

The V and J genes are TRBV29-1 and TRBJ2-6; weak D call: TRBD2 (5 bases). V lost 4 bases and J 2 bases, leaving 12 bases between the germline ends. Germline loops: CDR1 SQVTM, CDR2 ANQGSEA. CDR3 size: 15 residues. CDR3 loop: CSVARVSAGANVLTF. The CDR3 DNA reads TGCAGCGTTGCGAGGGTGAGCGCTGGGGCCAACGTCCTGACTTTC.

The chain links TRBV5-4 to TRBJ1-3; tentative D call: TRBD1 (6 bases). The CDR3 extends over 16 amino acids. Germline loops: CDR1 SGHNT, CDR2 YYREEE (reference sequence). With 4 bases removed from V and 3 bases from J, the gap between germline ends came to 17 bases. In DNA form, the CDR3 reads TGTGCCAGCAGCGGGGAAGGCGGGGGCGTTGGAAACACCATATATTTT. This translates into CASSGEGGGVGNTIYF.

This clone has just a few counts. The V gene is TRBV4-3, the J gene TRBJ1-5; TRBD1 might be the D (5 bases). The CDR3 spans 16 residues. The germline V gene encodes CDR1 LGHNA and CDR2 YSLEER. V was trimmed by 0 bases and J by 3 bases, leaving 12 bases between them. The CDR3 is CASSQDTLRANQPQHF. The CDR3 DNA reads as TGCGCCAGCAGCCAAGATACTCTCAGGGCCAATCAGCCCCAGCATTTT.

The chain is built from TRBV27 and TRBJ2-1, with TRBD2 matching 9 bases. CDR1 and CDR2 (germline): MNHEY, SMNVEV (reference sequence). With 5 bases clipped from V and 9 bases from J, the junction kept 11 bases outside the gene matches. This CDR3 spans 15 amino acids. CDR3 sequence: CASSLRTSARGEQFF. The CDR3, as DNA: TGTGCCAGCAGTCTTAGGACTAGCGCAAGGGGTGAGCAGTTCTTC.

CDR3 in DNA: TGCGCCAGCAGTCCCCCCCGACAGGGGCCGTATTTT. This translates into CASSPPRQGPYF. The V call is TRBV23-1, the J call TRBJ2-3; 8 nucleotides agree with TRBD1. TRBV23-1 belongs to the ORF category, with a function that is uncertain. The V segment lost 4 bases and the J segment 14 bases; nucleotides outside the gene matches: 8. This CDR3 has 12 residues.

The CDR3 spells CASSEYIGVDTQYF. DNA of the CDR3: TGTGCCAGCAGTGAATATATCGGGGTAGATACGCAGTATTTT. The V and J genes are TRBV25-1 and TRBJ2-3, with D possibly matching TRBD2 (5 bases). The CDR3 runs to 14 residues. Per germline, CDR1 MGHDK and CDR2 SYGVNS. Deletions cut 0 bases from V and 5 bases from J, with 9 bases between.

CDR3 region: CASSFSGRGIPNYGYTF. Here the CDR3 DNA reads TGTGCCAGCAGTTTTTCGGGACGGGGGATCCCTAACTATGGCTACACCTTC. The chain recombines TRBV27 with TRBJ1-2, with D possibly TRBD1 on 5 matching bases. Trimming stripped 3 bases from V and 0 bases from J, with 17 bases between. This CDR3 has 17 amino acids. CDR1 is MNHEY, CDR2 SMNVEV, per germline (reference sequence).

V and J are TRBV7-8 and TRBJ1-6; D might be TRBD1 (6 bases). V was cut by 4 bases and J by 5 bases, with 9 bases left in between. From germline, CDR1 is SGHVS and CDR2 FQNEAQ. The CDR3 totals 14 residues. The CDR3 here is CASSSGQHNSPLHF. The CDR3 coding sequence is TGTGCCAGCAGCTCCGGACAGCATAATTCACCCCTCCACTTT. Complete variable domain (other parts from reference TRBV7-8 and TRBJ1-6): GAGVSQSPRYKVAKRGQDVALRCDPISGHVSLFWYQQALGQGPEFLTYFQNEAQLDKSGLPSDRFFAERPEGSVSTLKIQRTQQEDSAVYLCASSSGQHNSPLHFGNGTRLTVT.

This chain uses TRBV13 with TRBJ2-2; tentatively, D is TRBD2 (7 bases). The CDR3 consists of 17 residues. Between the trimmed V and J ends, which lost 5 bases and 0 bases, there was a span of 16 bases. CDR1 and CDR2 (germline): PRHDT, FYEKMQ (reference sequence). Here the CDR3 DNA reads TGTGCCAGCAGCCAGAGGAGCGGGACATCGAACACCGGGGAGCTGTTTTTT. Translated, it gives CASSQRSGTSNTGELFF.

This rearrangement joins TRBV5-3 to TRBJ2-7, with a possible D match to TRBD2 (5 bases). TRBV5-3 has ORF status, its function being uncertain. The CDR3 length is 16 residues. Trimming cost V 2 bases and J 4 bases, with 19 bases left between them. The CDR3 loop reads CARSLGGPLLRYEQYF. The CDR3, as DNA: TGTGCCAGAAGCTTAGGCGGGCCCCTTCTAAGGTACGAGCAGTACTTC.

J is TRBJ2-3 and V is TRBV3-1 (or the pseudogene TRBV3-2); TRBD2 is a possible D gene (5 bases). CDR1 and CDR2 (germline): LGHDT, YNNKEL (reference sequence). V lost 4 bases and J lost 3, with 8 bases in between. The CDR3 totals 13 residues. CDR3 protein: CASSPGLTDTQYF. CDR3 sequence (DNA): TGTGCCAGCAGCCCGGGATTAACAGATACGCAGTATTTT.

The CDR3 is CASTKRLVPGTDTQYF. DNA of the CDR3: TGTGCCAGCACTAAGAGATTGGTCCCAGGGACAGATACGCAGTATTTT. The chain has TRBV7-8 and TRBJ2-3; D possibly corresponds to TRBD1 (5 bases). Trimming took off 7 bases at V and 3 bases at J, with 20 bases between the two ends. CDR3 length: 16 amino acids. Germline assignment: CDR1 SGHVS and CDR2 FQNEAQ.

This sequence joins TRBV7-8 and TRBJ1-1, with 7 nucleotides matching TRBD1. V was pared by 5 bases and J by 4 bases, with 13 bases of the junction left unmatched. Germline V gene sequence: CDR1 SGHVS, CDR2 FQNEAQ. The CDR3 is 16 amino acids. CDR3 loop: CASSGDRDRTITEAFF. The CDR3 coding sequence is TGTGCCAGCAGCGGAGACCGGGACAGAACTATCACTGAAGCTTTCTTT.

This sequence joins TRBV9 and TRBJ2-2; 8 positions match TRBD2. Germline V gene sequence: CDR1 SGDLS, CDR2 YYNGEE. The CDR3 totals 16 residues. J gave up 0 bases and V 0 bases, and 1 base lay outside the gene matches. The CDR3 coding sequence is TGTGCCAGCAGCGTAGCGGGGGGGCCGAACACCGGGGAGCTGTTTTTT. Amino acids: CASSVAGGPNTGELFF.

The V gene is TRBV13, the J gene TRBJ1-5, with D uncertain. The V end was cut by 3 bases, the J end by 2 bases, with 2 bases between. Per the germline V gene, CDR1 is PRHDT and CDR2 is FYEKMQ (reference sequence). There are 12 residues in the CDR3. CDR3 sequence: CASSFGNQPQHF. As DNA, the CDR3 is TGTGCCAGCAGCTTCGGCAATCAGCCCCAGCATTTT.

V usage is TRBV2 and J usage is TRBJ2-3, with 10 bases that match TRBD2. Unmatched junction bases numbered 9, after V lost 10 bases and J lost 5 bases. The CDR3 runs to 14 residues. Germline CDR1 is SNHLY and CDR2 is FYNNEI. CDR3 sequence: CATGLADTKDTQYF. The DNA for the CDR3 is TGTGCCACCGGACTAGCGGACACCAAAGATACGCAGTATTTT.

The genes are TRBV24-1 and TRBJ1-2; TRBD1 agrees at 7 bases. Germline values: CDR1 KGHDR, CDR2 SFDVKD. The ends lost 5 bases at V and 8 bases at J; junction bases unmatched: 4. This CDR3 has 12 residues. CDR3 nucleotides: TGTGCCACCAGTGGACAGGGTGGAGGCTACACCTTC. Its protein is CATSGQGGGYTF.

In its sample, this clone was seen a few times. The V and J genes are TRBV29-1 and TRBJ1-2; 8 nucleotides line up with TRBD1. Germline V gene sequence: CDR1 SQVTM, CDR2 ANQGSEA. This CDR3 region has 12 residues. V was clipped by 6 bases and J by 4 bases; unmatched bases: 4. CDR3 nucleotide sequence: TGCAGCGTGGCGGACAGGGCCTATGGCTACACCTTC. It yields the protein CSVADRAYGYTF.

The chain joins TRBV5-5 to TRBJ1-2; TRBD1 matches at 9 bases. The CDR3 is 16 amino acids. Germline CDR1 is SGHKS and CDR2 is YYEKEE (reference sequence). Trimming took 4 bases from V and 0 from J; bases not matched to a gene: 7. CDR3 region: CASSTQQGAANYGYTF. In DNA form, the CDR3 reads TGTGCCAGCAGCACCCAACAGGGGGCGGCTAACTATGGCTACACCTTC.

The J gene is TRBJ1-1, the V gene TRBV7-3, with a possible D match to TRBD1 (5 bases). The length of the CDR3 is 14 residues. V was pared by 1 base and J by 3 bases, with 9 bases between. Germline V gene data show CDR1 as SGHTA and CDR2 as FQGTGA. The CDR3 loop is CASSLRGRDTEAFF. The CDR3 nucleotides are TGTGCCAGCAGCTTAAGGGGGAGGGACACTGAAGCTTTCTTT.

This clone was counted a few times. The chain couples TRBV30 to TRBJ1-1, with unresolved D. The CDR3 totals 14 residues. The V and J ends lost 2 bases and 5 bases respectively, with 15 bases between them. Germline V gene sequence: CDR1 GTSNPN, CDR2 SVGIG (reference sequence). CDR3 sequence: CAWSRGQVATEAFF. DNA for the CDR3: TGTGCCTGGAGTCGGGGTCAGGTAGCGACTGAAGCTTTCTTT.

This clone appeared a single time. This chain links TRBV6-5 with TRBJ1-2, with TRBD1 as a possible D gene (5 bases). This CDR3 region has 14 residues. Germline-derived CDR1 and CDR2 are MNHEY and SVGAGI. Trimming pared 6 bases from V and 6 bases from J, leaving 17 bases between. In nucleotides, the CDR3 is TGTGCCAGCAGCAGGCAGGGTCGGAGCCATGGCTACACCTTC. Translated, it gives CASSRQGRSHGYTF.

V is TRBV7-9 and J is TRBJ1-5; perhaps TRBD1 as D (5 bases). V was shortened by 4 bases and J by 0 bases, with 7 bases between the two germline ends. Per the germline V gene, CDR1 is SEHNR and CDR2 is FQNEAQ (reference sequence). This CDR3 is built from 14 residues. CDR3 in amino acids: CASSSTDSNQPQHF. The CDR3 coding sequence is TGTGCCAGCAGCTCGACAGATAGCAATCAGCCCCAGCATTTT.

J is TRBJ1-2 and V is TRBV6-5; 8 bases line up with TRBD1. The V gene end was trimmed by 6 bases and the J gene end by 2 bases; junction bases not matched to a gene: 8. In germline, CDR1 is MNHEY, CDR2 SVGAGI. The CDR3 sequence is 15 residues long. The CDR3 protein is CASRQQGVSNYGYTF. The CDR3 nucleotides read TGTGCCAGCAGACAACAGGGGGTATCGAACTATGGCTACACCTTC.